This T cell receptor beta chain was recorded in a study of T cell repertoires in cytomegalovirus infection. About this clonotype itself: Its target is unknown. This may come from a read error, since a much larger clone is one base off.

Whole-study results and caveats: In two of eight donors, the top clonotype was HLA-C-restricted CMV-specific.

TCRdb reprocessed the reads with MiXCR, giving one entry per CDR3 protein. The sample lists about 98,000 distinct CDR3 sequences, more than 15% seen once, with approximately 8% in the top ten. The CDR3 extends over 15 amino acids. Sequencing used PBMCs. This sequence joins TRBV12-3 or TRBV12-4 and TRBJ1-2; TRBD1 aligns across 9 bases. This clonotype was sampled from a human donor in good health (CMV status not recorded). Some clones in this sample may be carry-over from other donors' samples. As DNA, the CDR3 is TGTGACAGCAGAGAGCGACAGGGGGTAAACTATGGCTACACCTTC. Its translation is CDSRERQGVNYGYTF.